Included here is one TCR beta chain sequence, with context. Its matching antigen is unknown. Assay runs were performed at deep level. Each PCR replicate from the sorted subsets contained around 0.2 ug DNA, which is 25,000 to 30,000 T cell genomes. Libraries were prepared by immunoSEQ multiplex PCR; TCRdb keeps only in-frame clonotypes and omits some of them. Here the sample spans 2 million to 2.5 million clones, 93% being singletons. The germline V gene has CDR1 MDHEN and CDR2 SYDVKM. The CDR3 runs to 16 residues. V was cut by 5 bases and J by 1 base, with 17 bases left in between. The sample comes from a study of shared clonotypes between healthy human individuals. General study points: When naive CD4 clonotypes were compared across a handful of donors, around 5% were shared.

HIV-negative, healthy adults without recent acute infections or vaccinations were the donors. The material sequenced was naive CD4+ T cells from PBMCs. Documented subset: CD45RA+ positively selected. The J gene is TRBJ1-1, the V gene TRBV28; D is unresolved. The receptor was derived from a man between 18 and 35 years old in good health. Some clones in this sample may be carry-over from other donors' samples. The DNA of the CDR3 is TGTGCCAGCAGTCCCGGAGGTGGCCTGAAGAACACTGAAGCTTTCTTT. This encodes CASSPGGGLKNTEAFF.